Below are 28 T cell receptor beta chains sequenced from a single sample in a study of OX40 agonist ivuxolimab in advanced cancers. Repertoires were generated with immunoSEQ multiplex PCR, while TCRdb's copy carries only in-frame clones and drops some. Among roughly 40,000 clones listed, around 91% were seen once. The sample here was CD4+ or CD8+ T cells sorted from blood, taken in a trial of the OX40 agonist ivuxolimab. The source of these receptors is an adult with an advanced solid tumor such as melanoma, head and neck, liver or kidney cancer.

CDR3 amino acids: CASSPQGSAYNEQFF. The CDR3 region has the DNA TGTGCCAGCTCACCCCAGGGGAGCGCCTACAATGAGCAGTTCTTC. V and J are TRBV18 and TRBJ2-1; weak D call: TRBD1 (6 bases). From germline, CDR1 is KGHSH and CDR2 LQKENI. V was pared by 3 bases and J by 2 bases, with 11 bases between. The CDR3 extends over 15 amino acids. Together with reference TRBV18 and TRBJ2-1, the CDR3 gives the full variable domain: NAGVMQNPRHLVRRRGQEARLRCSPMKGHSHVYWYRQLPEEGLKFMVYLQKENIIDESGMPKERFSAEFPKEGPSILRIQQVVRGDSAAYFCASSPQGSAYNEQFFGPGTRLTVL.

The V and J genes are TRBV6-5 and TRBJ2-7; D might be TRBD1 (6 bases). The CDR3 consists of 13 residues. The germline gives CDR1 MNHEY, CDR2 SVGAGI. The germline V and J ends were trimmed by 5 bases and 4 bases, with 12 bases remaining between them. The CDR3 spells CASSPTGIYEQYF. For the CDR3, the DNA is TGTGCCAGCAGTCCAACAGGGATTTACGAGCAGTACTTC.

The V and J genes are TRBV7-2 and TRBJ2-1; 10 nucleotides align to TRBD2. CDR1 is SGHTA, CDR2 FQGNSA, per germline. The CDR3 covers 16 residues. J gave up 3 bases and V 2 bases, and 4 bases lay outside the gene matches. The CDR3 loop reads CASSLSGGAHYNEQFF. The CDR3 bases are TGTGCCAGCAGCTTAAGCGGGGGGGCTCACTACAATGAGCAGTTCTTC.

The chain joins TRBV7-2 to TRBJ1-5; no clear D. V was cut by 5 bases and J by 6 bases, with 8 bases left in between. Germline CDR1 reads SGHTA; CDR2 reads FQGNSA. This CDR3 comprises 12 residues. For the CDR3, the DNA is TGTGCCAGCAGCCCTGCGGGTCAGCCCCAGCATTTT. Protein product: CASSPAGQPQHF.

The J gene is TRBJ2-7, the V gene TRBV14; 8 nucleotides agree with TRBD1. CDR3 length: 15 residues. V shed 5 bases, J shed 9 bases, and the junction held 15 bases outside the gene matches. Germline loops: CDR1 SGHDN, CDR2 FVKESK. The chain's CDR3 is CASSSGPGQGVGQYF. CDR3 coding DNA: TGTGCCAGCAGCTCAGGGCCTGGACAGGGCGTAGGGCAGTACTTC.

Worth noting for this clone: The germline gene is not matched at one end of the junction; a read error may be the cause. V gene TRBV7-7 combines with J gene TRBJ2-3, with D tentatively TRBD1 (6 bases). CDR3 length: 14 amino acids. Germline V gene lookup returns CDR1 SSHAT and CDR2 FNYEAQ (reference sequence). CDR3 sequence: CASSQGQSTDTQYF. In DNA form, the CDR3 reads TGTGCTAGCAGCCAAGGACAGAGCACAGATACGCAGTATTTT.

The V gene is TRBV28, the J gene TRBJ2-5; TRBD2 is a possible D gene (6 bases). V was trimmed by 5 bases and J by 7 bases, leaving 23 bases between them. The germline V gene has CDR1 MDHEN and CDR2 SYDVKM. The CDR3 is 16 amino acids. The chain's CDR3 is CASSPRLVATPGTQYF. The DNA of the CDR3 is TGTGCCAGCAGTCCCCGACTAGTAGCAACCCCCGGGACCCAGTACTTC.

This clone occurred a few times. The chain uses TRBV4-3 and TRBJ2-5; 12 nucleotides agree with TRBD2. Germline V gives CDR1 LGHNA, CDR2 YSLEER. CDR3 length: 19 residues. The V segment lost 4 bases and the J segment 2 bases; nucleotides outside the gene matches: 14. In DNA, the CDR3 is TGCGCCAGCAGCCGAAAATATGGACTAGCGGGAATAAGTCAAGAGACCCAGTACTTC. Protein: CASSRKYGLAGISQETQYF.

The CDR3 DNA reads TGCAGCGCCGGGTTGAGTGGGCGGGGCGAGCAGTACTTC. This sequence encodes CSAGLSGRGEQYF. The chain combines TRBV29-1 with TRBJ2-7, with D possibly TRBD2 on 6 matching bases. The V end lost 7 bases, the J end lost 6 bases, and 19 bases lay between the germline ends. The CDR3 runs 13 residues. Germline lookup yields CDR1 SQVTM and CDR2 ANQGSEA.

V and J are TRBV27 and TRBJ2-2, with 7 bases that match TRBD1. From germline, CDR1 is MNHEY and CDR2 SMNVEV (reference sequence). V lost 5 bases to trimming and J lost 7 bases; unmatched junction nucleotides: 25. This CDR3 comprises 20 residues. CDR3 DNA: TGTGCCAGCAGTCGCCGTATGGGGACAGCTACCTACTTGGGGGTCGGGGAGCTGTTTTTT. It is translated as CASSRRMGTATYLGVGELFF.

This CDR3 reads CASSLSMFGAGDTGELFF. For the CDR3, the DNA is TGTGCCAGCAGTTTATCGATGTTCGGGGCCGGGGACACCGGGGAGCTGTTTTTT. The rearrangement links TRBV27 to TRBJ2-2, with D possibly called TRBD1 or TRBD2 (5 bases each). With 0 bases removed from V and 3 bases from J, the gap between germline ends came to 17 bases. Per the germline V gene, CDR1 is MNHEY and CDR2 is SMNVEV (reference sequence). CDR3 size: 18 residues.

This sequence joins TRBV5-1 and TRBJ1-2; 8 positions match TRBD1. Germline V gives CDR1 SGHRS, CDR2 YFSETQ. This CDR3 is built from 15 residues. Unmatched junction bases numbered 7, after V lost 4 bases and J lost 2 bases. This CDR3 is CASSPGQVANYGYTF. The CDR3 DNA sequence: TGCGCCAGCAGCCCGGGACAGGTGGCCAACTATGGCTACACCTTC.

J is TRBJ2-7 and V is TRBV7-3; no clear D gene. The V and J ends lost 1 base and 4 bases respectively, with 8 bases between them. Germline CDR1 and CDR2: SGHTA and FQGTGA. The CDR3 loop spans 13 amino acids. The CDR3 nucleotides are TGTGCCAGCAGCTTAAGCGAAGGATACGAGCAGTACTTC. It is translated as CASSLSEGYEQYF. The full variable domain, with the rest looked up from reference TRBV7-3 and TRBJ2-7, is GAGVSQTPSNKVTEKGKYVELRCDPISGHTALYWYRQSLGQGPEFLIYFQGTGAADDSGLPNDRFFAVRPEGSVSTLKIQRTERGDSAVYLCASSLSEGYEQYFGPGTRLTVT.

The V gene is TRBV4-1, the J gene TRBJ1-3; possible D gene TRBD1, 6 bases. CDR1 is MGHRA and CDR2 is YSYEKL in the germline V gene. The CDR3 is 18 amino acids. The ends were cut back, 0 bases at V and 0 bases at J, with 15 bases in the middle. The CDR3 spells CASSQEIAGGPSGNTIYF. The CDR3 DNA reads TGCGCCAGCAGCCAAGAGATCGCGGGGGGCCCCTCTGGAAACACCATATATTTT.

CDR3 sequence reads: CASGGPTQPQHF. In nucleotides, the CDR3 is TGTGCCAGCGGGGGCCCAACTCAGCCCCAGCATTTT. The chain joins TRBV6-1 to TRBJ1-5; D may be TRBD1 (6 bases). Germline V CDR1 and CDR2: MNHNS, SASEGT. The length of the CDR3 is 12 residues. V was shortened by 8 bases and J by 6 bases, with 11 bases between the two germline ends.

This clone was found a few times. The chain is built from TRBV7-9 and TRBJ2-7; 10 bases align to TRBD2. The V gene's germline CDR1 is SEHNR and CDR2 FQNEAQ (reference sequence). With V trimmed by 7 bases and J by 3 bases, 3 bases remained unmatched. The CDR3 runs 13 residues. Here the CDR3 reads CASTSSGSYEQYF. As DNA, the CDR3 is TGTGCCAGCACCTCTAGCGGGAGCTACGAGCAGTACTTC.

This chain links TRBV27 with TRBJ2-1, with D possibly matching TRBD2 (5 bases). Trimming removed 4 bases at V and 6 bases at J, with 19 bases between. This CDR3 has 16 amino acids. Germline CDR1 and CDR2: MNHEY and SMNVEV (reference sequence). CDR3 DNA sequence: TGTGCCAGCAGTTCCCTCCGGACTCGTGGAGGCAATGAGCAGTTCTTC. The encoded protein is CASSSLRTRGGNEQFF.

The rearrangement links TRBV2 to TRBJ1-4, with 8 bases fitting TRBD1. The CDR3 totals 16 residues. V shed 4 bases, J shed 5 bases, and the junction held 9 bases outside the gene matches. Per germline, CDR1 SNHLY and CDR2 FYNNEI. CDR3 nucleotides: TGTGCCAGCAGTGCTGGACAGGGTGGTGGGAATGAAAAACTGTTTTTT. Amino acids: CASSAGQGGGNEKLFF.

The chain carries TRBV5-1 and TRBJ2-6; 11 bases agree with TRBD2. J gave up 0 bases and V 3 bases, and 5 bases lay outside the gene matches. The CDR3 is 18 amino acids. The germline CDR1 and CDR2 sequences are SGHRS and YFSETQ. CDR3 nucleotides: TGCGCCAGCAGCTCGGTGACTAGCGGGATCTCTGGGGCCAACGTCCTGACTTTC. It codes for CASSSVTSGISGANVLTF.

The rearrangement joins TRBV10-1 to TRBJ2-3; 12 bases are shared with TRBD2. This CDR3 is built from 16 residues. The ends lost 8 bases at V and 0 bases at J; junction bases unmatched: 6. CDR1 is WNHNN and CDR2 is SYGVQD in the germline V gene (reference sequence). DNA of the CDR3: TGCGCCAGCGATACTAGCGGGGGGACGAGCACAGATACGCAGTATTTT. Translation gives CASDTSGGTSTDTQYF.

This chain links TRBV27 with TRBJ2-1; 7 bases are a match to TRBD2. The CDR3 has 14 residues. Unmatched junction bases numbered 7, after V lost 5 bases and J lost 6 bases. In germline, CDR1 is MNHEY, CDR2 SMNVEV (reference sequence). The CDR3 DNA sequence: TGTGCCAGCAGTGGGGCGGGACTAACCAATGAGCAGTTCTTC. Translated, it gives CASSGAGLTNEQFF.

The rearrangement links TRBV5-4 to TRBJ1-2; D unclear. The germline V and J ends were trimmed by 3 bases and 13 bases, with 19 bases remaining between them. The CDR3 has 13 residues. Germline assignment: CDR1 SGHNT and CDR2 YYREEE (reference sequence). CDR3 amino acids: CASSSFTAELLTF. Written as DNA, the CDR3 is TGTGCCAGCAGCTCCTTTACTGCGGAGTTGCTCACCTTC.

This chain links TRBV10-3 with TRBJ2-1; 7 positions match TRBD2. Germline CDR1 reads ENHRY; CDR2 reads SYGVKD. The V gene end was trimmed by 2 bases and the J gene end by 5 bases; junction bases not matched to a gene: 3. The CDR3 runs 14 residues. The CDR3 nucleotides read TGTGCCATCAGTGAGACTAGCGAGCACAATGAGCAGTTCTTC. This gives the protein CAISETSEHNEQFF.

The chain uses TRBV7-9 and TRBJ1-1, with a weak D call TRBD1 (5 bases). This CDR3 has 16 amino acids. V lost 5 bases and J lost 3, with 19 bases in between. The V gene's germline CDR1 is SEHNR and CDR2 FQNEAQ (reference sequence). The CDR3 region is CASSVRVGRGHTEAFF. CDR3 coding DNA: TGTGCCAGCAGCGTTAGGGTTGGCCGGGGCCACACTGAAGCTTTCTTT.

The chain joins TRBV5-1 to TRBJ1-4; 8 nucleotides agree with TRBD1. CDR1 SGHRS and CDR2 YFSETQ come from the germline V gene. The CDR3 is 14 residues long. V gave up 0 bases and J gave up 10 bases; unmatched junction bases: 5. The CDR3 coding sequence is TGCGCCAGCAGCTTGGGGACAGGGTTCGGAAAACTGTTTTTT. Translation gives CASSLGTGFGKLFF. The whole variable domain, remainder taken from reference TRBV5-1 and TRBJ1-4, is KAGVTQTPRYLIKTRGQQVTLSCSPISGHRSVSWYQQTPGQGLQFLFEYFSETQRNKGNFPGRFSGRQFSNSRSEMNVSTLELGDSALYLCASSLGTGFGKLFFGSGTQLSVL.

The chain is built from TRBV28 and TRBJ2-7; D remains ambiguous. V lost 5 bases and J lost 3, with 17 bases in between. The germline gives CDR1 MDHEN, CDR2 SYDVKM. The CDR3 extends over 15 amino acids. CDR3 DNA: TGTGCCAGCAGTCAACCCGGACCTATGGACTACGAGCAGTACTTC. Translating gives CASSQPGPMDYEQYF.

The rearrangement links TRBV5-3 to TRBJ1-2; D gene ambiguous. TRBV5-3 is treated as an ORF (open reading frame) with a function not yet certain. CDR3 length equals 15 residues. The V gene lost 1 base and the J gene lost 0 bases, with 10 bases spanning the gap. The CDR3 bases are TGTGCCAGAAGCTTGCTGGTGTCCACTAACTATGGCTACACCTTC. Translated: CARSLLVSTNYGYTF.

Here the CDR3 DNA reads TGTGCCAGCAGCTACAAAGCGGGCGACACTGAAGCTTTCTTT. Translated: CASSYKAGDTEAFF. J is TRBJ1-1 and V is TRBV7-2; D call uncertain. This CDR3 has 14 amino acids. CDR1 and CDR2 (germline): SGHTA, FQGNSA. V was shortened by 4 bases and J by 3 bases, with 12 bases between the two germline ends.